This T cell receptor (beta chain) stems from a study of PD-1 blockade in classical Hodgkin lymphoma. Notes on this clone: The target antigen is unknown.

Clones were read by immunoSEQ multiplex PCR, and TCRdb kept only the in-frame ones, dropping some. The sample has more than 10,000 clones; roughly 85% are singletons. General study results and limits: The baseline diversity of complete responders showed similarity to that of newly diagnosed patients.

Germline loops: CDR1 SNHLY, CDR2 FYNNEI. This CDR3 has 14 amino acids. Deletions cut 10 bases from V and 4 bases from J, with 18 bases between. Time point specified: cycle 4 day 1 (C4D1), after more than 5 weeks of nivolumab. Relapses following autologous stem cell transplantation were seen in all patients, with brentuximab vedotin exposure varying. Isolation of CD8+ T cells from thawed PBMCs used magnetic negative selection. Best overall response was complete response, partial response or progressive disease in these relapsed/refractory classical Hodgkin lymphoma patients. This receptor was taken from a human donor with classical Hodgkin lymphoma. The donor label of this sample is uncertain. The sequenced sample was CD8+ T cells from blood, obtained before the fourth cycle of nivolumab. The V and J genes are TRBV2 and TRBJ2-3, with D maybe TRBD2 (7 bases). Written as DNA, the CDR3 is TGTGCCACCGAGGAGCGGGGACATCCAGATACGCAGTATTTT. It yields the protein CATEERGHPDTQYF.